These 23 T cell receptor beta chains share one sample of origin, sequenced in a study of blood T cell repertoires in COVID-19. Sequenced by immunoSEQ multiplex PCR; TCRdb stores in-frame clones only, minus some. The sample gives under 150,000 clones, approximately 89% of which show up once; roughly 28% is in the top ten. Sequencing was carried out using peripheral blood. These receptors all stem from a human donor in a cohort sampled during active COVID-19.

In its sample, this clone was seen once. This chain links TRBV29-1 with TRBJ2-7; a possible D gene is TRBD1 (6 bases). The CDR3 extends over 14 amino acids. V gave up 1 base and J gave up 3 bases, with 13 bases separating them. Germline CDR1 reads SQVTM; CDR2 reads ANQGSEA. The CDR3 nucleotides are TGCAGCGTTGAAGTTACAGGGTACGACTACGAGCAGTACTTC. As protein: CSVEVTGYDYEQYF.

A single count supports this clone. The chain combines TRBV4-3 with TRBJ2-3; D may be TRBD1 (5 bases). V was pared by 4 bases and J by 2 bases, with 10 bases between. The length of the CDR3 is 14 residues. The germline V gene encodes CDR1 LGHNA and CDR2 YSLEER. CDR3 in DNA: TGCGCCAGCAGCCGCAGGGAACTCACAGATACGCAGTATTTT. Translated: CASSRRELTDTQYF.

The chain has TRBV2 and TRBJ1-2; the match to TRBD1 covers 8 bases. J gave up 8 bases and V 7 bases, and 9 bases lay outside the gene matches. Germline V gene sequence: CDR1 SNHLY, CDR2 FYNNEI. The CDR3 has 13 residues. The CDR3 loop is CASNPTGASGYTF. The CDR3 nucleotides read TGTGCCAGCAACCCGACAGGGGCTAGCGGCTACACCTTC. The whole variable domain, remainder taken from reference TRBV2 and TRBJ1-2, is EPEVTQTPSHQVTQMGQEVILRCVPISNHLYFYWYRQILGQKVEFLVSFYNNEISEKSEIFDDQFSVERPDGSNFTLKIRSTKLEDSAMYFCASNPTGASGYTFGSGTRLTVV.

The genes are TRBV13 and TRBJ1-2; weak D call: TRBD1 (6 bases). CDR3 length equals 15 residues. Trimming removed 5 bases at V and 4 bases at J, with 17 bases between. CDR1 and CDR2 (germline): PRHDT, FYEKMQ (reference sequence). DNA for the CDR3: TGTGCCAGCAGCCCAGAGGCGGGGGCCCTCTATGGCTACACCTTC. It is translated as CASSPEAGALYGYTF.

A remark on this clone: The identical CDR3 is also encoded by other nucleotide sequences in the sample. The V call is TRBV6-2 or TRBV6-3, the J call TRBJ2-5; possibly TRBD2 for D (7 bases). V was clipped by 0 bases and J by 5 bases, with 13 bases between them. The CDR3 extends over 15 amino acids. Germline V lookup: CDR1 MNHEY, CDR2 SVGEGT. CDR3 DNA: TGTGCCAGCAGTTACTCAGGGGGAGGGCTGGAGACCCAGTACTTC. Its protein is CASSYSGGGLETQYF.

The rearrangement uses TRBV4-2 and TRBJ2-5; the match to TRBD2 covers 9 bases. V dropped 8 bases and J dropped 2; count of bases not matched to a gene: 9. Germline V gives CDR1 LGHNA, CDR2 YNFKEQ. The CDR3 spans 15 residues. CDR3 region: CASGPSGDGQETQYF. The DNA of the CDR3 is TGTGCCAGCGGACCTAGCGGGGACGGGCAAGAGACCCAGTACTTC.

The rearrangement joins TRBV7-9 to TRBJ1-4, with 10 bases matching TRBD1. The CDR3 loop spans 18 amino acids. V lost 1 base and J lost 4; bases outside the gene matches: 9. CDR1 is SEHNR and CDR2 is FQNEAQ in the germline V gene (reference sequence). The DNA of the CDR3 is TGTGCCAGCAGCTTAGAAGACGGACAGGGGGGCCATAATGAAAAACTGTTTTTT. Protein product: CASSLEDGQGGHNEKLFF.

The V call is TRBV27, the J call TRBJ2-1; D not resolved. Germline CDR1 and CDR2: MNHEY and SMNVEV (reference sequence). There are 13 residues in the CDR3. The germline V and J ends were trimmed by 3 bases and 5 bases, with 8 bases remaining between them. The CDR3 DNA follows: TGTGCCAGCAGTTTTAGGCAGGACAATGAGCAGTTCTTC. Translated: CASSFRQDNEQFF.

This chain joins TRBV11-2 and TRBJ2-2; possible D gene TRBD2, 6 bases. Germline CDR1 reads SGHAT; CDR2 reads FQNNGV. Trimming removed 5 bases at V and 4 bases at J, with 14 bases between. The CDR3 is made up of 15 amino acids. This chain's CDR3 is CASSLPGVSTGELFF. The CDR3 bases are TGTGCCAGCAGCCTCCCGGGGGTCTCCACCGGGGAGCTGTTTTTT.

V gene TRBV6-5 combines with J gene TRBJ1-2; D uncertain. The CDR3 is 15 residues long. CDR1 and CDR2 (germline): MNHEY, SVGAGI. Trimming took off 2 bases at V and 8 bases at J, with 18 bases between the two ends. The CDR3 DNA sequence: TGTGCCAGCAGTTACAGCGGGGTTGAACGAGGGGGCTACACCTTC. Translating gives CASSYSGVERGGYTF.

The chain recombines TRBV18 with TRBJ2-7, with 7 bases that match TRBD1. The CDR3 runs 14 residues. Germline V lookup: CDR1 KGHSH, CDR2 LQKENI. Losses at the gene ends were 6 bases for V and 3 bases for J; bases not matched to a gene: 8. Here the CDR3 reads CASSPGQTVYEQYF. CDR3 bases: TGTGCCAGCTCGCCGGGACAGACCGTCTACGAGCAGTACTTC.

This clone was detected once. The chain uses TRBV19 and TRBJ2-5, with D possibly TRBD1 on 5 matching bases. Germline V CDR1 and CDR2: LNHDA, SQIVND (reference sequence). Trimming removed 3 bases from V and 3 bases from J, with 11 bases in between. The CDR3 covers 14 residues. The CDR3 spells CASSIRAGKETQYF. CDR3 DNA sequence: TGTGCCAGTAGTATTAGGGCAGGGAAAGAGACCCAGTACTTC.

This clone came up once. V is TRBV6-6 and J is TRBJ2-3; 9 bases match TRBD1. This CDR3 is 15 amino acids long. The J segment lost 5 bases and the V segment lost 6 bases, leaving 9 bases of the junction unmatched. Germline values: CDR1 MNHNY, CDR2 SVGAGI (reference sequence). The CDR3 nucleotides are TGTGCCAGCAGCCTTGGACAGGGGAATAAAGATACGCAGTATTTT. Protein: CASSLGQGNKDTQYF.

This clone was seen once. The rearrangement links TRBV5-4 to TRBJ2-2; D is undetermined. Trimming removed 0 bases at V and 0 bases at J, with 9 bases between. Germline lookup yields CDR1 SGHNT and CDR2 YYREEE (reference sequence). The CDR3 has 16 amino acids. CDR3 in amino acids: CASSLEVAANTGELFF. CDR3 DNA sequence: TGTGCCAGCAGCTTGGAAGTAGCAGCGAACACCGGGGAGCTGTTTTTT.

The chain employs TRBV6-5 and TRBJ2-5; 7 nucleotides line up with TRBD2. Per germline, CDR1 MNHEY and CDR2 SVGAGI. The CDR3 has 13 residues. V dropped 6 bases and J dropped 5; count of bases not matched to a gene: 6. The CDR3 spells CASSWTRLETQYF. The CDR3 DNA follows: TGTGCCAGCAGCTGGACTAGATTGGAGACCCAGTACTTC.

This sequence joins TRBV30 and TRBJ1-1; the D is unclear. The CDR3 has 12 residues. CDR1 and CDR2 (germline): GTSNPN, SVGIG (reference sequence). The V and J ends lost 7 bases and 0 bases respectively, with 9 bases between them. The CDR3: CASSLMNTEAFF. In DNA form, the CDR3 reads TGTGCCTCCAGTCTTATGAACACTGAAGCTTTCTTT. Drawing the rest from reference TRBV30 and TRBJ1-1, the complete variable domain is SQTIHQWPATLVQPVGSPLSLECTVEGTSNPNLYWYRQAAGRGLQLLFYSVGIGQISSEVPQNLSASRPQDRQFILSSKKLLLSDSGFYLCASSLMNTEAFFGQGTRLTVV.

The chain combines TRBV27 with TRBJ2-3, with 8 bases that match TRBD2. CDR1 is MNHEY and CDR2 is SMNVEV in the germline V gene (reference sequence). With V trimmed by 3 bases and J by 5 bases, 13 bases remained unmatched. This CDR3 comprises 17 residues. The CDR3 DNA reads TGTGCCAGCAGTTTCGCGGGGGGCCCTTTGGTAGGAGATACGCAGTATTTT. It specifies CASSFAGGPLVGDTQYF.

This rearrangement joins TRBV7-9 to TRBJ2-1; 7 bases fit TRBD1. Germline CDR1 reads SEHNR; CDR2 reads FQNEAQ (reference sequence). Losses at the gene ends were 5 bases for V and 3 bases for J; bases not matched to a gene: 4. The CDR3 consists of 14 residues. CDR3 residues: CASSRGQNYNEQFF. The CDR3 DNA reads as TGTGCCAGCAGCCGGGGACAGAACTACAATGAGCAGTTCTTC.

V and J are TRBV6-5 and TRBJ2-7; a possible D gene is TRBD2 (5 bases). CDR3 length: 15 residues. Trimming left V 4 bases short and J 4 bases short, with 17 bases between. CDR1 is MNHEY and CDR2 is SVGAGI in the germline V gene. This chain's CDR3 is CASSSPGSPGYEQYF. In DNA form, the CDR3 reads TGTGCCAGCAGTTCCCCGGGCAGCCCGGGGTACGAGCAGTACTTC.

The V call is TRBV2, the J call TRBJ2-1; 9 nucleotides align to TRBD2. The ends lost 7 bases at V and 7 bases at J; junction bases unmatched: 5. The CDR3 runs 13 residues. Germline V CDR1 and CDR2: SNHLY, FYNNEI. The CDR3 reads CASTGTSRNEQFF. The CDR3 bases are TGTGCCAGCACCGGGACTAGCAGGAATGAGCAGTTCTTC.

This clone was counted between two and nine times. The chain combines TRBV6-6 with TRBJ1-5; TRBD1 might be the D (5 bases). V lost 4 bases and J lost 0, with 10 bases in between. The germline V gene encodes CDR1 MNHNY and CDR2 SVGAGI (reference sequence). The CDR3 totals 15 residues. The chain's CDR3 is CASSSGGHSNQPQHF. The CDR3 DNA sequence: TGTGCCAGCAGTTCGGGCGGACATAGCAATCAGCCCCAGCATTTT.

J is TRBJ2-5 and V is TRBV6-5, with 7 bases lining up with TRBD1. The germline V gene encodes CDR1 MNHEY and CDR2 SVGAGI. The CDR3 consists of 11 residues. V gave up 6 bases and J gave up 5 bases; unmatched junction bases: 0. The CDR3 coding sequence is TGTGCCAGCAGACAGGGGGAGACCCAGTACTTC. It translates to CASRQGETQYF.

The chain carries TRBV3-1 (or the pseudogene TRBV3-2) and TRBJ1-1, with D hard to call. The V end was cut by 3 bases, the J end by 8 bases, with 13 bases between. The CDR3 has 13 amino acids. The V gene's germline CDR1 is LGHDT and CDR2 YNNKEL (reference sequence). CDR3 nucleotides: TGTGCCAGCAGCCAGAGTTACGGGAAGGAAGCTTTCTTT. Its translation: CASSQSYGKEAFF.